This T cell receptor beta chain was identified in a study of cytomegalovirus exposure and HLA in healthy donors. Broader study findings: Most TCR sequences were rare, but some public TCRs occurred in many donors. Later work found that TCR association rates differed between HLA loci; DRB1 had the most and HLA-C the fewest. Testing in vitro showed three CMV-associated chains specific for CMV antigens.

Although they were nominally healthy when sampled, donors likely had unrecorded immune exposures. In the PCR, 60 Vbeta and 13 Jbeta primers were used. Here immunoSEQ multiplex PCR was the method, and the copy in TCRdb shows in-frame clones only, minus some. The table shows 100,000 to 150,000 clones, with about 15% occurring only once. This clone was observed a handful of times. Its antigen is undetermined. The CDR3 consists of 13 residues. Germline CDR1 reads SGHDT; CDR2 reads YYEEEE. V lost 3 bases and J lost 3, with 7 bases in between. This chain uses TRBV5-6 with TRBJ1-5; D is uncertain. This TCR came from a female donor in good health and CMV-seropositive. Sequenced material: PBMCs. The CDR3 loop is CASSYSINQPQHF. DNA of the CDR3: TGTGCCAGCAGCTACAGCATCAATCAGCCCCAGCATTTT. The full variable domain, rest sourced from reference TRBV5-6 and TRBJ1-5, is DAGVTQSPTHLIKTRGQQVTLRCSPKSGHDTVSWYQQALGQGPQFIFQYYEEEERQRGNFPDRFSGHQFPNYSSELNVNALLLGDSALYLCASSYSINQPQHFGDGTRLSIL.